The clone carrying this T cell receptor (beta chain) occurred a few times. Produced via immunoSEQ multiplex PCR; TCRdb's table is partial and in-frame only. The sample includes some 74,000 clones, 83% of them seen just once. This specimen belongs to a study of control samples from healthy donors and cancer patients. What was sequenced was blood. The source is a man between 60 and 75 years old in good health.

CDR3 region: CASTKGLAGDLEQYF. CDR3 DNA: TGCGCCAGCACCAAAGGACTAGCGGGAGACCTCGAGCAGTACTTC. This sequence joins TRBV5-1 and TRBJ2-7, with 13 nucleotides matching TRBD2. The CDR3 has 15 residues. Germline trimming cut 6 bases from V and 6 bases from J; bases unmatched to any gene: 9. Per germline, CDR1 SGHRS and CDR2 YFSETQ. Together with reference TRBV5-1 and TRBJ2-7, the CDR3 gives the full variable domain: KAGVTQTPRYLIKTRGQQVTLSCSPISGHRSVSWYQQTPGQGLQFLFEYFSETQRNKGNFPGRFSGRQFSNSRSEMNVSTLELGDSALYLCASTKGLAGDLEQYFGPGTRLTVT.